A selection of T cell receptor beta chains follows, all from one sample in a study of cytomegalovirus exposure and HLA in healthy donors. Produced via immunoSEQ multiplex PCR; TCRdb's table is partial and in-frame only. The sample includes 150,000 to 180,000 clones, around three quarters of them seen just once. The material sequenced was PBMCs. The origin of the receptors is a woman aged 35 to 49 in good health and CMV-seronegative. Both conserved end residues are part of each CDR3. D genes are given only for firm matches. Clone size appears in some rows only: once, few, many, or a class for an expanded clone.

TRBV29-1	TRBJ2-7	-	TRBD1	TGCAGCGTAGCCTCGGGACAGGGGGGATTAGAGCAGTACTTC	CSVASGQGGLEQYF
TRBV28	TRBJ1-1	-	TRBD1	TGTGCCAGCAGTCGGGACAGGGTGGAGACTGAAGCTTTCTTT	CASSRDRVETEAFF
TRBV6-6	TRBJ1-4	-	-	TGTGCCAGTCGAGGGACTAATGAAAAACTGTTTTTT	CASRGTNEKLFF
TRBV29-1	TRBJ1-1	-	-	TGCAGCGGGACAAGTGGCACTGAAGCTTTCTTT	CSGTSGTEAFF
TRBV9	TRBJ1-2	-	-	TGTGCCAGCAGCTTCGACGGAGACTATGGCTACACCTTC	CASSFDGDYGYTF
TRBV6-6	TRBJ2-3	-	TRBD1	TGTGCCAGCAGTTTGGGACAGGGGGCAGGGACGCAGTATTTT	CASSLGQGAGTQYF
TRBV6-1	TRBJ1-1	-	TRBD1	TGTGCCAGCAGTGGATGGACAGGGAAGAACACTGAAGCTTTCTTT	CASSGWTGKNTEAFF
TRBV2	TRBJ2-7	once	-	TGTGCCAGCAGTGATTCGGGTCTCGACGAGCAGTACTTC	CASSDSGLDEQYF
TRBV5-8	TRBJ2-1	-	TRBD1	TGTGCCAGCAGGTTCGACAGGGGAATATTAAATGAGCAGTTCTTC	CASRFDRGILNEQFF
TRBV29-1	TRBJ1-1	-	TRBD1	TGCAGCGGCGACGGACAGGGGAACACTGAAGCTTTCTTT	CSGDGQGNTEAFF
TRBV5-4	TRBJ2-7	-	-	TGTGCCAGCAGCGGGCCTGTCCCCTACGAGCAGTACTTC	CASSGPVPYEQYF
TRBV13	TRBJ1-1	-	-	TGTGCCAGCAGCCAATACTATCAGGGGACTGAAGCTTTCTTT	CASSQYYQGTEAFF
TRBV19	TRBJ2-7	-	-	TGTGCCAGTAGTATACGGGACGAGCAGTACTTC	CASSIRDEQYF
TRBV11-2	TRBJ2-5	-	-	TGTGCCAGCAGCCTCGACAGGTACCAAGAGACCCAGTACTTC	CASSLDRYQETQYF
TRBV10-2	TRBJ2-7	-	TRBD2	TGCGCCAGCGGGGGGGGAGTCCACGAGCAGTACTTC	CASGGGVHEQYF
TRBV6-5	TRBJ1-1	-	TRBD1	TGTGCCAGCAGTTACTCGGGGACAGTTTTTAACACTGAAGCTTTCTTT	CASSYSGTVFNTEAFF
TRBV19	TRBJ1-1	-	TRBD1	TGTGCCAGTAGTTTACAGGGGACAGCGGCTTTCTTT	CASSLQGTAAFF
TRBV6-5	TRBJ2-1	once	TRBD2	TGTGCCAGCAGTTACGGACTAGCGGTGCAAAATGAGCAGTTCTTC	CASSYGLAVQNEQFF
TRBV5-4	TRBJ2-7	-	-	TGTGCCAGCAGCCGAGTGGTGCAGGGCGAGCAGTACTTC	CASSRVVQGEQYF
TRBV30	TRBJ1-5	-	-	TGTGCCTGGAGTGGCCCCCAGGGAAATCAGCCCCAGCATTTT	CAWSGPQGNQPQHF
TRBV15	TRBJ2-5	-	-	TGTGCCACCAGCAGAGATAGGGCGGGGGCGGGAGAGACCCAGTACTTC	CATSRDRAGAGETQYF
TRBV28	TRBJ2-3	-	TRBD2	TGTGCCAGCAGTCACGGACTAGCTTATATGGCCACGCAGTATTTT	CASSHGLAYMATQYF
TRBV6-1	TRBJ1-2	-	TRBD1	TGTGCCAGCAGTGAAGTGGACAGGGGGAGCTATGGCTACACCTTC	CASSEVDRGSYGYTF
TRBV19	TRBJ1-5	-	-	TGTGCCAGTAGGGGAGCGGGTAGCAATCAGCCCCAGCATTTT	CASRGAGSNQPQHF
TRBV4-1	TRBJ2-5	-	-	TGCGCCAGCAGCCAATCGTACCAGGCAAGAGAGACCCAGTACTTC	CASSQSYQARETQYF
TRBV6-6	TRBJ2-1	-	TRBD2	TGTGCCAGCAGTTACTCTAGCGGGGTCAATGAGCAGTTCTTC	CASSYSSGVNEQFF
TRBV19	TRBJ2-3	-	TRBD1	TGTGCCAGCGCTGACAGGGGGGAGACTAGCACAGATACGCAGTATTTT	CASADRGETSTDTQYF
TRBV4-1	TRBJ2-7	-	-	TGCGCCAGCAGCCAAATTCGGCACAGCTCCTACGAGCAGTACTTC	CASSQIRHSSYEQYF
TRBV2	TRBJ1-1	-	-	TGTGCCAGCTCTGACACCTCCCGGGAACGAGCTTTCTTT	CASSDTSRERAFF
TRBV5-1	TRBJ2-1	-	-	TGCGCCAGCAGCGAGGCGGATGAGCAGTTCTTC	CASSEADEQFF
TRBV2	TRBJ2-5	-	TRBD1	TGTGCCAGCAGTTACGGGACAGGGGGTTCAGAGACCCAGTACTTC	CASSYGTGGSETQYF
TRBV19	TRBJ2-6	few	-	TGTGCCAGTAGGCCCGGGGGGGCCAACGTCCTGACTTTC	CASRPGGANVLTF
TRBV2	TRBJ1-3	-	-	TGTGCCAGCAGGCGGGGTACTGGAAACACCATATATTTT	CASRRGTGNTIYF
TRBV5-6	TRBJ2-5	once	TRBD2	TGTGCCAGCAGCCTCATCGGGGGAGGGATGGAGACCCAGTACTTC	CASSLIGGGMETQYF
TRBV9	TRBJ1-2	-	-	TGTGCCAGCAGCGCCCAGGGCGGGGCCCTGGGCTACACCTTC	CASSAQGGALGYTF
TRBV29-1	TRBJ1-2	once	-	TGCAGCGTCCAACAGTGGCACGAGGGCTACACCTTC	CSVQQWHEGYTF
TRBV28	TRBJ1-1	-	-	TGTGCCAGCATACGGGTAAACACTGAAGCTTTCTTT	CASIRVNTEAFF
TRBV11-3	TRBJ2-7	-	TRBD2	TGTGCCAGCAGCTTAGTCGGGACTAGCGGGACCGATACACGCGAGCAGTACTTC	CASSLVGTSGTDTREQYF
TRBV6-4	TRBJ2-6	few	-	TGTGCCAGCAGTGACTCACACTCTGGGGCCAACGTCCTGACTTTC	CASSDSHSGANVLTF
TRBV4-1	TRBJ2-6	once	-	TGCGCCAGCAGCTCGTGGGCGGGCCGTACGTCTGGGGCCAACGTCCTGACTTTC	CASSSWAGRTSGANVLTF
TRBV6-1	TRBJ1-2	once	TRBD1	TGTGCCAGCAGTGAAGAGGGGGCCCTCCCGTACTATGGCTACACCTTC	CASSEEGALPYYGYTF
TRBV10-1	TRBJ2-6	few	-	TGCGCCAGCAGTGACAGCGCTGGGGCCAACGTCCTGACTTTC	CASSDSAGANVLTF
TRBV28	TRBJ1-2	-	TRBD1	TGTGCCAGCAGTTTGCTCGAGGGGGCGGCCGGCTACACCTTC	CASSLLEGAAGYTF
TRBV2	TRBJ1-5	-	-	TGTGCCAGCAGTGAAAGTCAGGGTAGGAGATCGGATCAGCCCCAGCATTTT	CASSESQGRRSDQPQHF
TRBV27	TRBJ1-2	-	-	TGTGCCAGCAGTCCAAGGGGGGGGTTTGAGGAGAGCGGCTACACCTTC	CASSPRGGFEESGYTF
TRBV7-9	TRBJ2-3	-	-	TGTGCCAGCAGCCCCCACCGACAGGCCGAACTTACAGATACGCAGTATTTT	CASSPHRQAELTDTQYF
TRBV11-2	TRBJ2-7	-	TRBD1	TGTGCCAGCAGCTTAGTCCTGGGGACAGGGGGTTACTACGAGCAGTACTTC	CASSLVLGTGGYYEQYF
TRBV9	TRBJ1-2	-	-	TGTGCCAGCAGCCTCCCGGGGAAGGAGGGCTACACCTTC	CASSLPGKEGYTF
TRBV18	TRBJ1-2	-	-	TGTGCCAGCTCACCACCGGGGGGGAAAGACCTGACGTATGGCTACACCTTC	CASSPPGGKDLTYGYTF
TRBV5-1	TRBJ1-1	-	TRBD1	TGCGCCAGCAGCCCCCAGACAGGGCTTGACACTGAAGCTTTCTTT	CASSPQTGLDTEAFF
TRBV2	TRBJ1-5	-	-	TGTGCCAGCAGTGAAGCGCTTGCAGGGAATTTAATCAATCAGCCCCAGCATTTT	CASSEALAGNLINQPQHF
TRBV6-6	TRBJ1-6	few	TRBD1	TGTGCCGGACGGACAGGGGTAGATTCACCCCTCCACTTT	CAGRTGVDSPLHF
TRBV5-4	TRBJ2-7	-	TRBD2	TGTGCCAGCAGCATCATTTTGGGACTAGGTATCAACGAGCAGTACTTC	CASSIILGLGINEQYF
TRBV5-6	TRBJ1-1	few	-	TGTGCCAGCAGCTCAGATGCGGAAAGAGGTGAAGCTTTCTTT	CASSSDAERGEAFF